Following are 13 T cell receptor beta chains from one sample sequenced in a study of T cell repertoires in cytomegalovirus infection. Antigen specificity for these receptors is unknown. TCRdb re-called the reads with MiXCR, one entry per CDR3 protein. The data show roughly 990,000 distinct CDR3 sequences, with approximately 31% seen just once and about 14% held by the top ten. The sample in question was cultured CD8+ T cells from PBMCs, obtained from culture after CMV antigen stimulation. These TCRs come from a human donor in good health (CMV status not recorded). Some clones in this sample may be carry-over from other donors' samples.

This clonotype was counted once. The rearrangement joins TRBV19 to TRBJ1-1, with a possible D match to TRBD1 (6 bases). CDR3 length equals 14 residues. In germline, CDR1 is LNHDA, CDR2 SQIVND (reference sequence). The V end was cut by 5 bases, the J end by 1 base, with 11 bases between. CDR3 sequence: CASSWGPGNTEAFF. The DNA for the CDR3 is TGTGCCAGTAGTTGGGGGCCGGGGAACACTGAAGCTTTCTTT.

The V and J genes are TRBV11-2 and TRBJ1-4; D unclear. Germline CDR1 is SGHAT and CDR2 is FQNNGV. The V end lost 1 base, the J end lost 11 bases, and 11 bases lay between the germline ends. The CDR3 has 13 amino acids. DNA for the CDR3: TGTGCCAGCAGCTTAGGGGCAGGAAGTAAACTGTTTTTT. Its translation is CASSLGAGSKLFF.

This chain uses TRBV29-1 with TRBJ2-7, with 14 positions matching TRBD2. The V gene's germline CDR1 is SQVTM and CDR2 ANQGSEA. The CDR3 length is 14 residues. Unmatched junction bases numbered 2, after V lost 3 bases and J lost 4 bases. CDR3 in DNA: TGCAGCGTTGAGGGGACTAGCGGGGGTTACGAGCAGTACTTC. It yields the protein CSVEGTSGGYEQYF.

This clonotype was found a few times. The rearrangement links TRBV15 to TRBJ2-2; D could derive from TRBD1 or TRBD2 (5 bases each). V shed 2 bases and J shed 8 bases, with 15 bases lying between them. Germline V CDR1 and CDR2: LNHNV, YYDKDF (reference sequence). This CDR3 is built from 15 residues. The CDR3 coding sequence is TGTGCCACCAGCAGACCTTCGGACGGGACGGGGGAGCTGTTTTTT. It codes for CATSRPSDGTGELFF.

This clonotype has just a few counts. The genes are TRBV7-8 and TRBJ2-1; D is perhaps TRBD2 (5 bases). This CDR3 is 13 amino acids long. The ends were cut back, 2 bases at V and 6 bases at J, with 8 bases in the middle. The germline CDR1 and CDR2 sequences are SGHVS and FQNEAQ. DNA for the CDR3: TGTGCCAGCAGCTTAAACGGGGTCAATGAGCAGTTCTTC. Protein product: CASSLNGVNEQFF.

This rearrangement joins TRBV7-3 to TRBJ1-6, with D unresolved. This CDR3 comprises 15 residues. Looked up from germline, CDR1 is SGHTA and CDR2 is FQGTGA. The germline V and J ends were trimmed by 5 bases and 3 bases, with 11 bases remaining between them. CDR3 sequence (DNA): TGTGCCAGCAGCGCGGCCGGGTTCTATAATTCACCCCTCCACTTT. This translates into CASSAAGFYNSPLHF. Variable domain in full (rest from reference TRBV7-3 and TRBJ1-6): GAGVSQTPSNKVTEKGKYVELRCDPISGHTALYWYRQSLGQGPEFLIYFQGTGAADDSGLPNDRFFAVRPEGSVSTLKIQRTERGDSAVYLCASSAAGFYNSPLHFGNGTRLTVT.

There are many counts of this clonotype. V usage is TRBV11-3 and J usage is TRBJ2-2; D could derive from TRBD1 or TRBD2 (5 bases each). The germline V gene has CDR1 SGHNT and CDR2 YENEEA. V lost 4 bases to trimming and J lost 2 bases, with 11 bases between them. The CDR3 spans 15 residues. CDR3 nucleotides: TGTGCCAGCAGCTCCGGGACCCTAAACACCGGGGAGCTGTTTTTT. Its protein product is CASSSGTLNTGELFF.

The rearrangement joins TRBV19 to TRBJ2-5; 8 bases are a match to TRBD2. V lost 0 bases, J lost 4 bases, and 7 bases stayed unmatched. The CDR3 spans 16 residues. Germline assignment: CDR1 LNHDA and CDR2 SQIVND (reference sequence). The DNA of the CDR3 is TGTGCCAGTAGTATAGATCCGGGACTAGTGGGAGAGACCCAGTACTTC. Translated, it gives CASSIDPGLVGETQYF.

The V call is TRBV20-1, the J call TRBJ1-5; tentative D call: TRBD1 (5 bases). Germline-derived CDR1 and CDR2 are DFQATT and SNEGSKA (reference sequence). The CDR3 sequence is 14 residues long. V shed 6 bases and J shed 0 bases, with 12 bases lying between them. CDR3 bases: TGCAGTGCCGAAGACAGACATAGCAATCAGCCCCAGCATTTT. Translated: CSAEDRHSNQPQHF.

This clonotype was seen a few times. The rearrangement links TRBV6-5 to TRBJ2-1, with D unresolved. Per the germline V gene, CDR1 is MNHEY and CDR2 is SVGAGI. V shed 2 bases and J shed 7 bases, with 12 bases lying between them. The CDR3 runs to 14 residues. DNA for the CDR3: TGTGCCAGCAGTTACCGAACTGTCGATAATGAGCAGTTCTTC. Residues: CASSYRTVDNEQFF.

The chain uses TRBV7-6 and TRBJ2-7; no clear D gene. This CDR3 spans 17 amino acids. Germline V gene sequence: CDR1 SGHVS, CDR2 FNYEAQ. V gave up 0 bases and J gave up 3 bases, with 18 bases separating them. CDR3 bases: TGTGCCAGCAGCTTAGCGCGGTTCGGTTCCCTGGGCTACGAGCAGTACTTC. Amino acid sequence: CASSLARFGSLGYEQYF.

In this sample, this clonotype turned up many times. The chain couples TRBV7-2 to TRBJ2-3; possible D gene TRBD2, 6 bases. The CDR3 loop spans 16 amino acids. CDR1 SGHTA and CDR2 FQGNSA come from the germline V gene. With 5 bases removed from V and 0 bases from J, the gap between germline ends came to 15 bases. CDR3 coding DNA: TGTGCCAGCAGCATCCTCTGGGGACTTAGCACAGATACGCAGTATTTT. Amino acids: CASSILWGLSTDTQYF.

The V gene is TRBV7-6, the J gene TRBJ2-7; 11 nucleotides agree with TRBD1. The CDR3 totals 12 residues. After removal of 7 bases from V and 7 bases from J, the junction contained 3 bases not matched to a gene. Germline V gene lookup returns CDR1 SGHVS and CDR2 FNYEAQ. CDR3 coding DNA: TGTGCCAGCACCGGGACAGGGGGTGAGCAGTACTTC. It specifies CASTGTGGEQYF.